Below, one T cell receptor (beta chain) is given with its context. The sample is drawn from a study of blood T cell repertoires in COVID-19. Only in-frame clones appear in the TCRdb table, and some are missing; sequencing was by immunoSEQ multiplex PCR. The data hold 150,000 to 200,000 clones, with around three quarters observed a single time. Per the germline V gene, CDR1 is MDHEN and CDR2 is SYDVKM. This CDR3 is 19 amino acids long. Trimming took off 3 bases at V and 6 bases at J, with 29 bases between the two ends. The clonotype comes from a man aged 70-80 years with active or convalescent COVID-19. Sequencing was done on a sample of peripheral blood. V is TRBV28 and J is TRBJ1-2; no firm D call. In DNA form, the CDR3 reads TGTGCCAGCAGTTTCGTGGTCTCGCAACTAGCCGGTGATGATGATGGCTACACCTTC. This sequence encodes CASSFVVSQLAGDDDGYTF.